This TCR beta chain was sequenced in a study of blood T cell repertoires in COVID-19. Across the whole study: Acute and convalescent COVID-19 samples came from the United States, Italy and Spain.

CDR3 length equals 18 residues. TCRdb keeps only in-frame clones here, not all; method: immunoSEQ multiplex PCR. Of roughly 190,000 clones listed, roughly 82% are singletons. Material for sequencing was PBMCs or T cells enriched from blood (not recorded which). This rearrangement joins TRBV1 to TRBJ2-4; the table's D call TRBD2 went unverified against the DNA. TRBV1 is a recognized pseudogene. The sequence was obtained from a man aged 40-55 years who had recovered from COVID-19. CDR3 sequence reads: CTSSVGLAGAPAKNIQYF. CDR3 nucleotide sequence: TGCACCAGCAGCGTGGGACTAGCGGGAGCCCCAGCCAAAAACATTCAGTACTTC.